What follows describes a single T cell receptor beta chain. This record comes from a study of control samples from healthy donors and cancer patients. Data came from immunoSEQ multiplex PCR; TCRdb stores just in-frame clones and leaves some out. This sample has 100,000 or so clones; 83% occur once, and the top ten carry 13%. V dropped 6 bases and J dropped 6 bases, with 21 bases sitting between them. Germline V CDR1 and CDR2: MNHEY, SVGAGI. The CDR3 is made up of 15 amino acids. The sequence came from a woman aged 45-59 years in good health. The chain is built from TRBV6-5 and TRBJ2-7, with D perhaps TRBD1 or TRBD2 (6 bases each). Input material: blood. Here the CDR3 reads CASSGSGAQRGEQYF. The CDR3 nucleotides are TGTGCCAGCAGCGGTTCGGGGGCCCAACGGGGCGAGCAGTACTTC.